The clone carrying this T cell receptor (beta chain) was seen only a few times. The data were taken from a study of blood T cell repertoires in COVID-19. The CDR3 extends over 17 amino acids. Looked up from germline, CDR1 is LGHDT and CDR2 is YNNKEL (reference sequence). Trimming cost V 3 bases and J 1 base; bases outside gene matches: 7. Profiled with immunoSEQ multiplex PCR; TCRdb holds only in-frame clones, not every one. The sample carries more than 65,000 clones, roughly 89% recorded once. The rearrangement links TRBV3-1 (or the pseudogene TRBV3-2) to TRBJ1-1; 11 bases line up with TRBD1. The sequencing input was peripheral blood. This TCR came from a man aged 45-65 years with acute or convalescent COVID-19. The CDR3 nucleotides read TGTGCCAGCAGCCACCCCAGGGGACAGGGGGGGAACACTGAAGCTTTCTTT. Translated, it gives CASSHPRGQGGNTEAFF.